The entry below describes one TCR beta chain. The method was immunoSEQ multiplex PCR; TCRdb's version includes in-frame clones alone and lacks a portion of them. The sample lists a few hundred thousand clones; over 65% were seen once. This entry is derived from a study of blood T cell repertoires in COVID-19. This CDR3 comprises 15 residues. The germline V gene encodes CDR1 KGHSH and CDR2 LQKENI. Trimming cost V 1 base and J 7 bases; bases outside gene matches: 4. This sequence joins TRBV18 and TRBJ2-6, with 7 nucleotides matching TRBD1. The receptor was derived from a human donor with acute or convalescent COVID-19. The donor label of this sample is uncertain. Sequenced sample: peripheral blood. The CDR3, as DNA: TGTGCCAGCTCACCACAGGGGGCGCACGCCAACGTCCTGACTTTC. It is translated as CASSPQGAHANVLTF.